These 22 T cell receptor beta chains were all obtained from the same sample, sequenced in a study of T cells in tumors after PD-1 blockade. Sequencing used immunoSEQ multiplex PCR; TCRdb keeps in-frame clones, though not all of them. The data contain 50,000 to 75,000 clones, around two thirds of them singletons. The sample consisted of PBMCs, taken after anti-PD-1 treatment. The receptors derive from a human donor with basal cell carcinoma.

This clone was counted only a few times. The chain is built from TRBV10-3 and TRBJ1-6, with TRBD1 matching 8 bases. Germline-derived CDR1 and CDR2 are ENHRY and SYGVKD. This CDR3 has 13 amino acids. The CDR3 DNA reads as TGTGCAGTAGGGACAGGCCTTAATTCACCCCTCCACTTT. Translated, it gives CAVGTGLNSPLHF.

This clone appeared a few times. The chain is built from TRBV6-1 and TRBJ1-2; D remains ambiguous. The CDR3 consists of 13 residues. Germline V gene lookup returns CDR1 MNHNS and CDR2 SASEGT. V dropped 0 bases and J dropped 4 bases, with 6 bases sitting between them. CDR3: CASSEALSYGYTF. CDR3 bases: TGTGCCAGCAGTGAAGCGCTTTCCTATGGCTACACCTTC.

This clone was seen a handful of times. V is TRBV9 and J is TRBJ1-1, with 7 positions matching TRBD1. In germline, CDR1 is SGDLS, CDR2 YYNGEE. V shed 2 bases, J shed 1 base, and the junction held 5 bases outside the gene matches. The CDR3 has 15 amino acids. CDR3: CASSVRDRSNTEAFF. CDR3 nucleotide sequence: TGTGCCAGCAGCGTCCGGGACAGATCGAACACTGAAGCTTTCTTT.

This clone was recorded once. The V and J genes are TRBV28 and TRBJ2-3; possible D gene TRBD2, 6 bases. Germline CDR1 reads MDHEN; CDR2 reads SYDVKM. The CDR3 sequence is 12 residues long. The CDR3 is CAWRGGTDTQYF. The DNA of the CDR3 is TGTGCTTGGCGGGGCGGCACAGATACGCAGTATTTT.

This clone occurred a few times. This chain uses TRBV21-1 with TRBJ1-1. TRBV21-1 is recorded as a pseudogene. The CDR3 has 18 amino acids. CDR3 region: CASSKVGVVSRMNTEAFF. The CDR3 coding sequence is TGTGCCAGCAGCAAAGTGGGAGTTGTTTCCCGTATGAACACTGAAGCTTTCTTT.

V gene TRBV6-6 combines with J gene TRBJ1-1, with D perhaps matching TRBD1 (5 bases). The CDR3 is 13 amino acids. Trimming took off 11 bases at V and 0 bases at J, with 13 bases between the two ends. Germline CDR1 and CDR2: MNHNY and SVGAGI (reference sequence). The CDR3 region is CAGRGIMNTEAFF. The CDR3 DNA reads TGTGCCGGGCGGGGCATCATGAACACTGAAGCTTTCTTT.

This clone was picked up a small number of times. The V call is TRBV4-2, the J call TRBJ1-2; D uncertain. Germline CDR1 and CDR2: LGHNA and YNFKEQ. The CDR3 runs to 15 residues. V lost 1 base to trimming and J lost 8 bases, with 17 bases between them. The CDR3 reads CASSQGDPAIGGYTF. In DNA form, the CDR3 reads TGTGCCAGCAGCCAAGGAGACCCCGCTATTGGAGGCTACACCTTC.

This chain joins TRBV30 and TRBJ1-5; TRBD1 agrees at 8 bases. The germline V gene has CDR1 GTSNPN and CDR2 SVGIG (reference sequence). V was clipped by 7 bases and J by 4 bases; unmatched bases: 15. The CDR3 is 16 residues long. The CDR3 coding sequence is TGTGCCTTTCAAACGACAGGGGAGGGAGTAAATCAGCCCCAGCATTTT. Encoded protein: CAFQTTGEGVNQPQHF.

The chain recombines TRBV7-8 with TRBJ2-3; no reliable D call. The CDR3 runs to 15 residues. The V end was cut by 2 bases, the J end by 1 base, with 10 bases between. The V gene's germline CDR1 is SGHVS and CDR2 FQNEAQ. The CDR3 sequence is CASSLFETGTDTQYF. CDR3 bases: TGTGCCAGCAGCTTATTTGAAACGGGCACAGATACGCAGTATTTT. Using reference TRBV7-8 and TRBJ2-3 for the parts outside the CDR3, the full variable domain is GAGVSQSPRYKVAKRGQDVALRCDPISGHVSLFWYQQALGQGPEFLTYFQNEAQLDKSGLPSDRFFAERPEGSVSTLKIQRTQQEDSAVYLCASSLFETGTDTQYFGPGTRLTVL.

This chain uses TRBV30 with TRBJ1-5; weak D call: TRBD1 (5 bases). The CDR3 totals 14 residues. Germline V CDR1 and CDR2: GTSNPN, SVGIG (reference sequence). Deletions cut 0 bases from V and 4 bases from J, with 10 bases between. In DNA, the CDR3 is TGTGCCTGGAGTGTCTGGGGGGGGAATCAGCCCCAGCATTTT. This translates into CAWSVWGGNQPQHF.

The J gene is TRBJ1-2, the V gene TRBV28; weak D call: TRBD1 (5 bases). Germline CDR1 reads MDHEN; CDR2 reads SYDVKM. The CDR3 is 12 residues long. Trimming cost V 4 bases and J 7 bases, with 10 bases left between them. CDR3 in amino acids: CASSSGVVGYTF. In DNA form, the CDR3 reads TGTGCCAGCAGTTCGGGGGTTGTTGGCTACACCTTC.

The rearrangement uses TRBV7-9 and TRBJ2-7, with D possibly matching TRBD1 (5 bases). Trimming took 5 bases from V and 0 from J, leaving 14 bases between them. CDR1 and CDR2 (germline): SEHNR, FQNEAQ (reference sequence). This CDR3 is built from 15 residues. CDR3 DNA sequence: TGTGCCAGCAGCGGGCTGACAGAGAGCTCCTACGAGCAGTACTTC. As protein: CASSGLTESSYEQYF.

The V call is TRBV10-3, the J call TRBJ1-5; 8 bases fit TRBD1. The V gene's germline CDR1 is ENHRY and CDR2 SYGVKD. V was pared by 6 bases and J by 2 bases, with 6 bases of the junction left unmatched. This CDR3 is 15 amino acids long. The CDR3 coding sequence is TGTGCCATCAGCCAGACAGGGGAAGGCAATCAGCCCCAGCATTTT. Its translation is CAISQTGEGNQPQHF.

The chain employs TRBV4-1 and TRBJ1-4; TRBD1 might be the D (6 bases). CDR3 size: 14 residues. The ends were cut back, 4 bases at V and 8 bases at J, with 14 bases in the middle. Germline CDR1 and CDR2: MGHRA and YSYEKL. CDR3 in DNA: TGCGCCAGCAGCCCCCCTTGGGGGCGCGAAAAACTGTTTTTT. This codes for CASSPPWGREKLFF.

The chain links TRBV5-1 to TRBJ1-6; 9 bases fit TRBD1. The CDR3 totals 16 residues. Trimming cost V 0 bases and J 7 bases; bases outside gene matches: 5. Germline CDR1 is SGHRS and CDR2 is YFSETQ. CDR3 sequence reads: CASSLGGTGNNSPLHF. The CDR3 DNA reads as TGCGCCAGCAGCTTGGGGGGGACAGGGAACAATTCACCCCTCCACTTT. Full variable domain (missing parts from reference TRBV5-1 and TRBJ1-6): KAGVTQTPRYLIKTRGQQVTLSCSPISGHRSVSWYQQTPGQGLQFLFEYFSETQRNKGNFPGRFSGRQFSNSRSEMNVSTLELGDSALYLCASSLGGTGNNSPLHFGNGTRLTVT.

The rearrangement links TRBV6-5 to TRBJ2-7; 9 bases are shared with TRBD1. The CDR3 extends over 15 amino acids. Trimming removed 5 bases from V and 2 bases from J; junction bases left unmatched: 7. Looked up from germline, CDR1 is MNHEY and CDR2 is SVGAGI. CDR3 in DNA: TGTGCCAGCAGTAAGACCGGGACAGGGACCTACGAGCAGTACTTC. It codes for CASSKTGTGTYEQYF.

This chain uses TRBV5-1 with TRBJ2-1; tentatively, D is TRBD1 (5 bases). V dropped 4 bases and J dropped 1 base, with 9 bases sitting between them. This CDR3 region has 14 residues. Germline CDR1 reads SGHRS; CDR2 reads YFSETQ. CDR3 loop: CASSLRESYNEQFF. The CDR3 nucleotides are TGCGCCAGCAGCCTCAGGGAATCCTACAATGAGCAGTTCTTC.

CDR3 loop: CASTGTSPGEAFF. In nucleotides, the CDR3 is TGTGCCAGCACTGGGACCTCTCCCGGTGAAGCTTTCTTT. The V and J genes are TRBV12-3 or TRBV12-4 and TRBJ1-1; D is perhaps TRBD1 (5 bases). Trimming shortened V by 7 bases and J by 7 bases, and 16 bases separated the two germline ends. The CDR3 spans 13 residues.

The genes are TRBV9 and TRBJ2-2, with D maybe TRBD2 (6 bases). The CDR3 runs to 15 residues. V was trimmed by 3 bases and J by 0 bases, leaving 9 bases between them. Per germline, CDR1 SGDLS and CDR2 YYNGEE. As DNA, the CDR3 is TGTGCCAGCAGCGGGGACTTATCGAACACCGGGGAGCTGTTTTTT. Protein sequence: CASSGDLSNTGELFF.

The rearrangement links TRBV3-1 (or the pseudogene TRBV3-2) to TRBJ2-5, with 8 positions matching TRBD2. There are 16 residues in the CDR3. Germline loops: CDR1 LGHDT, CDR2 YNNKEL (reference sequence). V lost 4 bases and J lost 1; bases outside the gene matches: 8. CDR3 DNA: TGTGCCAGCAGCCGTGGAGCGGGGGCGACCCAAGAGACCCAGTACTTC. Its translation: CASSRGAGATQETQYF.

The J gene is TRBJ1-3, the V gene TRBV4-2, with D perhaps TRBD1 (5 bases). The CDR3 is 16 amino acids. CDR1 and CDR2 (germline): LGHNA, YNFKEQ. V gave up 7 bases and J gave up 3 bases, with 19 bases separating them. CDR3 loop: CASNTGREGSGNTIYF. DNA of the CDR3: TGTGCCAGCAACACGGGCAGGGAAGGAAGTGGAAACACCATATATTTT.

Written as DNA, the CDR3 is TGCGCCAGCAGCTTGCAGCGGGGGGTTGGGAATGAGCAGTTCTTC. The encoded protein is CASSLQRGVGNEQFF. The chain joins TRBV5-1 to TRBJ2-1; the match to TRBD2 covers 9 bases. This CDR3 region has 15 residues. CDR1 SGHRS and CDR2 YFSETQ come from the germline V gene. V lost 1 base to trimming and J lost 7 bases; unmatched junction nucleotides: 6.